Listed below are T cell receptor beta chains from one sample, sequenced in a study of shared clonotypes between healthy human individuals. Repertoires were generated with immunoSEQ multiplex PCR, while TCRdb's copy carries only in-frame clones and drops some. Found here are roughly 650,000 clones, roughly 95% of them singletons; the top ten hold roughly 0.12%. The specimen sequenced was naive CD8+ T cells sorted from blood. Receptor source: a young woman in good health. Each CDR3 is given with its conserved first and last residue. The D gene is left open where the match is weak. Clone sizes are given selectively: once, few, many, or a class where the clone is expanded.

d_call: TRBD1
cdr3_length: 14
j_call: TRBJ1-5
clone_size: .
v_call: TRBV7-8
cdr3_aa: CASSLSTGDQPQHF
cdr3_nt: TGTGCCAGCAGCTTAAGTACAGGGGACCAGCCCCAGCATTTT

d_call: TRBD1
cdr3_length: 14
j_call: TRBJ2-7
clone_size: once
v_call: TRBV5-6
cdr3_aa: CASSARDRSSAQYF
cdr3_nt: TGTGCCAGCAGCGCACGGGACAGGAGTTCCGCGCAGTACTTC

d_call: .
cdr3_length: 16
j_call: TRBJ2-1
clone_size: .
v_call: TRBV4-1
cdr3_aa: CASSQVLGRTGNEQFF
cdr3_nt: TGCGCCAGCAGCCAAGTTCTTGGTCGGACGGGGAATGAGCAGTTCTTC

d_call: .
cdr3_length: 16
j_call: TRBJ2-5
clone_size: .
v_call: TRBV11-2
cdr3_aa: CASSPNGGRYQETQYF
cdr3_nt: TGTGCCAGCAGCCCAAATGGGGGGCGGTACCAAGAGACCCAGTACTTC

d_call: .
cdr3_length: 12
j_call: TRBJ2-1
clone_size: .
v_call: TRBV29-1
cdr3_aa: CSVEKRYNEQFF
cdr3_nt: TGCAGCGTTGAAAAGCGTTACAATGAGCAGTTCTTC

d_call: .
cdr3_length: 12
j_call: TRBJ1-1
clone_size: .
v_call: TRBV7-9
cdr3_aa: CASSFFGTEAFF
cdr3_nt: TGTGCCAGCAGCTTTTTCGGCACTGAAGCTTTCTTT

d_call: .
cdr3_length: 14
j_call: TRBJ1-1
clone_size: .
v_call: TRBV12-5
cdr3_aa: CASGFEGVNTEAFF
cdr3_nt: TGTGCTAGTGGGTTTGAGGGCGTAAACACTGAAGCTTTCTTT

d_call: .
cdr3_length: 16
j_call: TRBJ2-4
clone_size: .
v_call: TRBV28
cdr3_aa: CASSLGEWVAKNIQYF
cdr3_nt: TGTGCCAGCAGTTTGGGAGAGTGGGTAGCCAAAAACATTCAGTACTTC

d_call: .
cdr3_length: 15
j_call: TRBJ2-1
clone_size: .
v_call: TRBV13
cdr3_aa: CASSRGRQIYNEQFF
cdr3_nt: TGTGCCAGCAGCAGGGGACGGCAAATTTACAATGAGCAGTTCTTC

d_call: .
cdr3_length: 14
j_call: TRBJ2-7
clone_size: .
v_call: TRBV5-5
cdr3_aa: CASSLAGVTYEQYF
cdr3_nt: TGTGCCAGCAGCTTGGCTGGGGTGACCTACGAGCAGTACTTC

d_call: TRBD1
cdr3_length: 15
j_call: TRBJ1-1
clone_size: once
v_call: TRBV27
cdr3_aa: CASSLHRGLNTEAFF
cdr3_nt: TGTGCCAGCAGTCTTCACAGGGGTCTGAACACTGAAGCTTTCTTT

d_call: TRBD2
cdr3_length: 16
j_call: TRBJ2-1
clone_size: .
v_call: TRBV28
cdr3_aa: CASRLGTSASYNEQFF
cdr3_nt: TGTGCCAGCAGACTTGGGACTAGCGCGTCGTACAATGAGCAGTTCTTC

d_call: .
cdr3_length: 15
j_call: TRBJ2-7
clone_size: once
v_call: TRBV29-1
cdr3_aa: CSATACRRVGHEQYF
cdr3_nt: TGCAGCGCTACCGCGTGTCGCAGGGTTGGCCACGAGCAGTACTTC

d_call: .
cdr3_length: 16
j_call: TRBJ2-2
clone_size: .
v_call: TRBV4-1
cdr3_aa: CASSQETYPNTGELFF
cdr3_nt: TGCGCCAGCAGTCAAGAGACGTATCCGAACACCGGGGAGCTGTTTTTT

d_call: .
cdr3_length: 16
j_call: TRBJ2-1
clone_size: .
v_call: TRBV27
cdr3_aa: CASSLTGSSSYNEQFF
cdr3_nt: TGTGCCAGCAGTTTGACAGGTTCTTCATCCTACAATGAGCAGTTCTTC

d_call: .
cdr3_length: 13
j_call: TRBJ1-5
clone_size: once
v_call: TRBV7-8
cdr3_aa: CASSLWTGQPQHF
cdr3_nt: TGTGCCAGCAGCTTATGGACGGGTCAGCCCCAGCATTTT

d_call: .
cdr3_length: 17
j_call: TRBJ2-2
clone_size: .
v_call: TRBV27
cdr3_aa: CASRGQGSRGRSGELFF
cdr3_nt: TGTGCCAGCAGGGGACAGGGTAGCCGCGGGAGGTCCGGGGAGCTGTTTTTT

d_call: .
cdr3_length: 12
j_call: TRBJ2-7
clone_size: .
v_call: TRBV11-2
cdr3_aa: CASSLDGGEQYF
cdr3_nt: TGTGCCAGCAGCTTAGACGGCGGCGAGCAGTACTTC

d_call: .
cdr3_length: 12
j_call: TRBJ2-3
clone_size: .
v_call: TRBV14
cdr3_aa: CASSQLSDTQYF
cdr3_nt: TGTGCCAGCAGCCAATTGTCAGATACGCAGTATTTT

d_call: .
cdr3_length: 16
j_call: TRBJ2-7
clone_size: .
v_call: TRBV6-1
cdr3_aa: CASSEGWTRGFYEQYF
cdr3_nt: TGTGCCAGCAGTGAAGGGTGGACTAGGGGGTTCTACGAGCAGTACTTC

d_call: .
cdr3_length: 12
j_call: TRBJ2-7
clone_size: .
v_call: TRBV11-1
cdr3_aa: CASSLGIYEQYF
cdr3_nt: TGTGCCAGCAGCTTGGGGATCTACGAGCAGTACTTC

d_call: TRBD2
cdr3_length: 18
j_call: TRBJ2-5
clone_size: .
v_call: TRBV27
cdr3_aa: CASSFSGLAGLTQETQYF
cdr3_nt: TGTGCCAGCAGTTTCTCGGGACTAGCGGGACTTACTCAAGAGACCCAGTACTTC

d_call: .
cdr3_length: 17
j_call: TRBJ1-1
clone_size: .
v_call: TRBV7-9
cdr3_aa: CASSLIGTPRGNTEAFF
cdr3_nt: TGTGCCAGCAGCTTAATAGGTACGCCCAGAGGTAACACTGAAGCTTTCTTT

d_call: .
cdr3_length: 17
j_call: TRBJ1-5
clone_size: .
v_call: TRBV19
cdr3_aa: CASTNPVQGGVNQPQHF
cdr3_nt: TGTGCCAGTACGAACCCCGTACAGGGAGGGGTCAATCAGCCCCAGCATTTT

d_call: TRBD1
cdr3_length: 18
j_call: TRBJ1-5
clone_size: .
v_call: TRBV28
cdr3_aa: CASRGDRGRPEVSQPQHF
cdr3_nt: TGTGCCAGCAGGGGGGACAGGGGGCGGCCAGAGGTCAGTCAGCCCCAGCATTTT

d_call: .
cdr3_length: 15
j_call: TRBJ2-7
clone_size: .
v_call: TRBV29-1
cdr3_aa: CSVSRPRSGLDEQYF
cdr3_nt: TGCAGCGTTTCGCGGCCTCGAAGCGGGCTCGACGAGCAGTACTTC

d_call: .
cdr3_length: 13
j_call: TRBJ2-7
clone_size: .
v_call: TRBV28
cdr3_aa: CASSLSDRYEQYF
cdr3_nt: TGTGCCAGCAGTTTATCCGACAGGTACGAGCAGTACTTC